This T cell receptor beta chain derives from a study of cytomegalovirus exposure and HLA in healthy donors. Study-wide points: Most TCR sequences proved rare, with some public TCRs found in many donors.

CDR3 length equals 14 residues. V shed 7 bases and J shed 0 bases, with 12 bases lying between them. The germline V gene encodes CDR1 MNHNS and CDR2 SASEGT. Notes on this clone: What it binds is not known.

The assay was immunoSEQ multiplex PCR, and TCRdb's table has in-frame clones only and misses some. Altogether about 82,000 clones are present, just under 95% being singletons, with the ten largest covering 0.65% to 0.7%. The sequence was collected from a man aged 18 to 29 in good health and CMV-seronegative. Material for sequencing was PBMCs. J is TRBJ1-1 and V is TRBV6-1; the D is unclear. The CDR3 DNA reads TGTGCCAGCACCCTAGGCCGAATGAACACTGAAGCTTTCTTT. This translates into CASTLGRMNTEAFF.